This T cell receptor beta chain is drawn from a study of T cells in Graves' hyperthyroidism and ophthalmopathy (dated by TCRdb to about 2019). Notes on the research overall: Peripheral blood samples were taken at the time of initial diagnosis, prior to any treatment. In more than 5 Graves' hyperthyroidism patients, the study also compared T-cell repertoires from thyroid tissue with T-cell repertoires from blood. Following sampling, methimazole starting at 30 mg daily was given to hyperthyroidism patients, and high-dose intravenous methylprednisolone was given to ophthalmopathy patients. A discovery cohort of roughly 100 patients, fewer than 50 with Graves' ophthalmopathy and 55 to 60 with stable Graves' hyperthyroidism, was used to find distinguishing TCR V-J signatures. The paper describes TCR Vbeta CDR3 sequencing of 130 to 150 peripheral blood samples, made up of 40 to 45 ophthalmopathy patients, roughly 80 hyperthyroidism patients and roughly 17 progressor patients. Whether ophthalmopathy could be predicted prospectively was tested in an independent validation cohort made up of 18 to 20 hyperthyroidism patients plus 17 patients who later progressed to ophthalmopathy. The 95 to 100 discovery patients were randomly divided into training and test sets at a 7:3 ratio.

The TCR beta CDR3 regions were amplified from RNA transcripts. The first round of RT-PCR for the TCR CDR3 was performed with the HTBI primer set and the Qiagen OneStep RT-PCR kit. Libraries were constructed in a second round of multiplex PCR, after which size selection and purification were performed. Libraries were sequenced paired-end with 100 bp reads on an Illumina HiSeq2000. The study's own analysis went as follows. SOAPnuke was used to process the raw data, throwing out any read that contained adapters or uncalled bases, had a mean Phred below 15, or lacked an exact constant-primer or identifier match. COPE v1.2.5 was used to merge the high-quality paired reads, and each unique nucleotide sequence was defined as a clonotype. Clonotypes were aligned to IMGT TRBV, TRBD and TRBJ reference segments using MiTCR v1.1. The analysis included only V-J combinations with a frequency above 0.0001, which together covered around 99% of the repertoires. The TCS score was defined as the ratio of F50 (clonal expansion) to E x V (chaos), calculated using BLOSUM62-based TCRdist between CDR3 peptides within each V-J. Welch's t-statistics and random forest reduced roughly 530 V-J features to 13, which were used in a naive Bayes classifier (R e1071). In TCRdb, the public reads were trimmed at Q25 with fastp and aligned with MiXCR, with productive beta chains retained. Rows are combined by CDR3 protein, so each entry shows the most common genes and DNA. TCRdb's processing, not the authors' own work, is the source of the V and J calls. In all, the sample holds 500,000 to 650,000 distinct CDR3 sequences, and more than 14% of those were seen once. In total, the top ten clones hold approximately 13% of the sample.

Moderately to severely active disease, a Clinical Activity Score of at least 3, a NOSPECS grade of at least 4, and a duration under 3 months were present in ophthalmopathy patients. The study excluded patients with uncontrolled infections, other autoimmune diseases, pregnancy or lactation. Diagnoses were established on the basis of clinical symptoms, serum thyroxine and TRAb, thyroid ultrasound, and orbital computed tomography. PBMCs were separated from 10 ml of fresh peripheral blood using Ficoll-Paque density gradient centrifugation. Total RNA was extracted with Trizol reagent, and quality was checked on an Agilent 2100 Bioanalyzer. The full study reports these points: In validation, the model predicted progression to ophthalmopathy a median of about 6 months before onset, with roughly 68% sensitivity and 72.22% specificity. In cross-validation, a model built on a 13 V-J signature told ophthalmopathy apart from stable hyperthyroidism with approximately 90% sensitivity and approximately 81% specificity, and in testing the same model reached 80%/75%. No statistical method was used to set the sample size in advance, and investigators knew the group allocation. Most expanded thyroid clonotypes (frequency above 0.001) were also detected in blood, a finding suggesting that blood repertoires may reflect thyroid immune responses.

Inclusive of the bounding cysteine and phenylalanine, the CDR3 is 16 residues long. Kept here is only the CDR3 DNA, which spans 48 bases and is read in frame from base 1. CDR1 and CDR2 are drawn from the germline V gene: SGHTA, FQGNSA. The germline V and J ends show losses of 6 bases and 3 bases respectively, and no gene match explains 8 bases of the junction. This clonotype showed up many times. It lacks a known antigen. No base quality values were provided; no much bigger clone lies one nucleotide off. Material: blood. The sequence joins TRBV7-2 to TRBJ2-3, and 11 bases in between align with TRBD2. The receptor's source is a woman aged 50 to 65 with Graves' ophthalmopathy. Here is the DNA: TGTGCCAGCAGTCGAGAACTAGCGGGAGTAACAGATACGCAGTATTTT. Translation gives CASSRELAGVTDTQYF.